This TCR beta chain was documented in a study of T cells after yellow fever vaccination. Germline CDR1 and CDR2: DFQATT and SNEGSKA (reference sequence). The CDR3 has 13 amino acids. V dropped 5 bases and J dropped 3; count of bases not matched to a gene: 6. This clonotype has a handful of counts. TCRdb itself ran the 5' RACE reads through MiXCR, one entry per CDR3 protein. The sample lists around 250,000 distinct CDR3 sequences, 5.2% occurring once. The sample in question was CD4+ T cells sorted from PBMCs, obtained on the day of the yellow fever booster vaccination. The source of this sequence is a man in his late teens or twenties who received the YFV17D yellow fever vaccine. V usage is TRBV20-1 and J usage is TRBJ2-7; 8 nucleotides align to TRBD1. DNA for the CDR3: TGCAGTGCTGGCCGGACAGGGAACTACGAGCAGTACTTC. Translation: CSAGRTGNYEQYF.